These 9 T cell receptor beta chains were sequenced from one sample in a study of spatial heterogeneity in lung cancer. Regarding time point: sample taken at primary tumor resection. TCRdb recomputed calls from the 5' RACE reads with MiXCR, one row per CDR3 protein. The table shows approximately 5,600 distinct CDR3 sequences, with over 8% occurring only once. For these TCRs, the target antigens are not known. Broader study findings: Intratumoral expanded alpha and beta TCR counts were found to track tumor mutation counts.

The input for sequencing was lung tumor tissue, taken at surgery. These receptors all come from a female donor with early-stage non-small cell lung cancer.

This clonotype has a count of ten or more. The CDR3: CASRSLLAGGTDTQYF. The CDR3 DNA reads TGTGCCAGCAGATCTCTCCTAGCGGGAGGCACAGATACGCAGTATTTT. This chain joins TRBV6-2 or TRBV6-3 and TRBJ2-3, with 10 bases that match TRBD2. Trimming removed 6 bases from V and 1 base from J; junction bases left unmatched: 7. The CDR3 extends over 16 amino acids. Per the germline V gene, CDR1 is MNHEY and CDR2 is SVGEGT.

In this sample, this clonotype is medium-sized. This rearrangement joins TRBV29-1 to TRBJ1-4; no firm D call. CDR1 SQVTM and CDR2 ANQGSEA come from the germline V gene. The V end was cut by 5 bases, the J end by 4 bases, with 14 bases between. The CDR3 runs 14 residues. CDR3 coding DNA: TGCAGCGTTCGTCGGGTGAGCGGTAATGAAAAACTGTTTTTT. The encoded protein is CSVRRVSGNEKLFF. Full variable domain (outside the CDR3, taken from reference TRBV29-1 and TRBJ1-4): SAVISQKPSRDICQRGTSLTIQCQVDSQVTMMFWYRQQPGQSLTLIATANQGSEATYESGFVIDKFPISRPNLTFSTLTVSNMSPEDSSIYLCSVRRVSGNEKLFFGSGTQLSVL.

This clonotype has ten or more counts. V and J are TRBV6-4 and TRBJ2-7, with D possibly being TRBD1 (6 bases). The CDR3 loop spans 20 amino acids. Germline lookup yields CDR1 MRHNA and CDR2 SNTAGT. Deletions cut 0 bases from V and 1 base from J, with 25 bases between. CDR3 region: CASSDSGGTGIATGSYEQYF. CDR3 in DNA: TGTGCCAGCAGTGACTCCGGTGGCACAGGGATTGCGACGGGTTCCTACGAGCAGTACTTC.

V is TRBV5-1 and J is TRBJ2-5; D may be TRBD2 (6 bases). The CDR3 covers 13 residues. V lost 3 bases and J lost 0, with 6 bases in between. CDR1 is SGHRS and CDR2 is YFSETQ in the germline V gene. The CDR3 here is CASSSGDQETQYF. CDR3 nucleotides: TGCGCCAGCAGCTCGGGGGACCAAGAGACCCAGTACTTC.

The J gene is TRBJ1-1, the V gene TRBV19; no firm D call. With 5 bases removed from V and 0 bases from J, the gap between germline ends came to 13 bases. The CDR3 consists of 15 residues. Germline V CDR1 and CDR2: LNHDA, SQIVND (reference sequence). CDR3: CASSGRWDLNTEAFF. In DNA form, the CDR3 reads TGTGCCAGTAGTGGTCGGTGGGATCTGAACACTGAAGCTTTCTTT.

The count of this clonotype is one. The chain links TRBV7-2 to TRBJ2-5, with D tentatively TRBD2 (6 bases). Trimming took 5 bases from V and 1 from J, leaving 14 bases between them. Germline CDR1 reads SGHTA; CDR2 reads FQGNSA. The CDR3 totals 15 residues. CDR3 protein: CASSAQAGTQETQYF. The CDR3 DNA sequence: TGTGCCAGCAGCGCCCAAGCGGGTACCCAAGAGACCCAGTACTTC.

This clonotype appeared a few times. CDR3: CSAHLVNIETQYF. The CDR3 region has the DNA TGCAGTGCCCACCTCGTGAACATTGAGACCCAGTACTTC. This chain joins TRBV20-1 and TRBJ2-5, with D uncertain. The germline V gene encodes CDR1 DFQATT and CDR2 SNEGSKA (reference sequence). V was cut by 6 bases and J by 5 bases, with 16 bases left in between. This CDR3 comprises 13 residues.

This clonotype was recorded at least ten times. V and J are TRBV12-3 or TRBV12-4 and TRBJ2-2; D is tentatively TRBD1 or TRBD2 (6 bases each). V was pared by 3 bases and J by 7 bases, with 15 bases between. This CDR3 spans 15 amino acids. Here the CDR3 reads CASSFRRGGGGELFF. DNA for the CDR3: TGTGCCAGCAGTTTTCGCAGGGGAGGTGGCGGGGAGCTGTTTTTT.

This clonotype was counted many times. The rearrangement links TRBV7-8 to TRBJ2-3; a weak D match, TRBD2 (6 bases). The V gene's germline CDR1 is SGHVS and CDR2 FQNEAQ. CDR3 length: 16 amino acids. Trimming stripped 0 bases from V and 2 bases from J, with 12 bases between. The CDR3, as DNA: TGTGCCAGCAGCTTAGCGGGAATAGCGGTCACAGATACGCAGTATTTT. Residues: CASSLAGIAVTDTQYF.